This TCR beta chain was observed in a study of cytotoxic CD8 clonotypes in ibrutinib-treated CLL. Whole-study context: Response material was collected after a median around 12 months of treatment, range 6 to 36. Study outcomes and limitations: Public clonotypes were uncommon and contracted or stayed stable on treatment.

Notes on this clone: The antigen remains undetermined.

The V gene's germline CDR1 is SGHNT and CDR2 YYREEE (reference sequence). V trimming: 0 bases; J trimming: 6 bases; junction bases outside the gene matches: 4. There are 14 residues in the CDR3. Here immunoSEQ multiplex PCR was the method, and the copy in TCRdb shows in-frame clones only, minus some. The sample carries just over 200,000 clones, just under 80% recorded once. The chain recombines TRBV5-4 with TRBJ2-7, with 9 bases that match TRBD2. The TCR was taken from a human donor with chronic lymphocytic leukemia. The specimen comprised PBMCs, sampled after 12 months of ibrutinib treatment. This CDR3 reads CASSLDAGGLEQYF. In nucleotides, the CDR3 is TGTGCCAGCAGCTTGGACGCGGGGGGGCTCGAGCAGTACTTC.